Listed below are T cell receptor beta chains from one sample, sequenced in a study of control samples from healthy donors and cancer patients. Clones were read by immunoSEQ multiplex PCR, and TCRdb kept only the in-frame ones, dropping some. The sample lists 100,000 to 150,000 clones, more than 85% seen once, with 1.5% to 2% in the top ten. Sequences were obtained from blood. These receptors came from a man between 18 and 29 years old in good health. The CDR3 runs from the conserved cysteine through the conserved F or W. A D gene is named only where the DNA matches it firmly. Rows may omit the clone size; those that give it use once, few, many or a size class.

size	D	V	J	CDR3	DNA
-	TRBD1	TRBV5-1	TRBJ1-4	CASSPGGTAARNVELFF	TGCGCCAGCAGCCCGGGGGGGACAGCCGCACGGAATGTGGAACTGTTTTTT
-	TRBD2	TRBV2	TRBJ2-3	CASGTGLAGVGDTQYF	TGTGCCAGCGGAACTGGACTAGCGGGAGTTGGTGATACGCAGTATTTT
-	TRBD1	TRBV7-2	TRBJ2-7	CASSLTGYEQYF	TGTGCCAGCAGCTTGACAGGGTACGAGCAGTACTTC
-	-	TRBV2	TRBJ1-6	CASRVGGSPLHF	TGTGCCAGCAGGGTGGGTGGTTCACCCCTCCACTTT
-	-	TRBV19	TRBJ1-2	CASNTGPGYGYTF	TGTGCCAGCAATACAGGGCCGGGCTATGGCTACACCTTC
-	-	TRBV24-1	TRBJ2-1	CATSDLTTLGNNEQFF	TGTGCCACCAGTGATTTGACTACCCTGGGGAACAATGAGCAGTTCTTC
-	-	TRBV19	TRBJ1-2	CASSTPRRANYGYTF	TGTGCCAGTAGTACTCCCCGGAGGGCTAACTATGGCTACACCTTC
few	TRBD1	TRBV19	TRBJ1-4	CASRRTGLTRTNEKLFF	TGTGCCAGTAGACGGACAGGACTAACGCGTACTAATGAAAAACTGTTTTTT
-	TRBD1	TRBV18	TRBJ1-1	CASSPSGTGTEAFF	TGTGCCAGCTCACCATCCGGGACAGGCACTGAAGCTTTCTTT
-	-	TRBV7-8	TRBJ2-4	CASGRTKNIQYF	TGTGCCAGCGGGAGAACCAAAAACATTCAGTACTTC
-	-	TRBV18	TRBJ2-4	CASSLLGIAKNIQYF	TGTGCCAGCTCACTTTTGGGGATTGCCAAAAACATTCAGTACTTC
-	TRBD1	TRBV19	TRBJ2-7	CASSMNRGGIASSYEQYF	TGTGCCAGTAGTATGAACAGGGGTGGAATTGCGAGCTCCTACGAGCAGTACTTC
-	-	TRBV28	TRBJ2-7	CASSLIYEQYF	TGTGCCAGCAGTTTAATCTACGAGCAGTACTTC
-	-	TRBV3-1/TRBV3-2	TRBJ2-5	CASSQVPGPYLETQYF	TGTGCCAGCAGCCAAGTTCCGGGACCGTACTTAGAGACCCAGTACTTC
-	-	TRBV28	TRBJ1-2	CASSRRNYGYTF	TGTGCCAGCAGTAGAAGAAACTATGGCTACACCTTC
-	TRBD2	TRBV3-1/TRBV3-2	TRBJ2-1	CARTQVEAGEAYNEQFF	TGTGCCAGGACACAGGTGGAAGCGGGAGAGGCCTACAATGAGCAGTTCTTC
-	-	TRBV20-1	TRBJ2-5	CSASLPGETQYF	TGCAGTGCTAGTTTGCCAGGAGAGACCCAGTACTTC
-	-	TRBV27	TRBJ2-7	CASSLSPSGIGITYEQYF	TGTGCCAGCAGTTTATCCCCATCAGGCATAGGGATCACCTACGAGCAGTACTTC
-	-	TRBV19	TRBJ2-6	CASSFRGDSGANVLTF	TGTGCCAGTAGCTTCAGAGGGGACTCTGGGGCCAACGTCCTGACTTTC
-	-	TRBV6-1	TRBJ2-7	CASSELGTYLEGEQYF	TGTGCCAGCAGTGAGTTAGGGACCTACCTAGAGGGCGAGCAGTACTTC
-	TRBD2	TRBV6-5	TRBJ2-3	CASSPGLAGPQYF	TGTGCCAGCAGCCCGGGACTAGCGGGCCCGCAGTATTTT
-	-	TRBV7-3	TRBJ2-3	CASSLIPGTDTQYF	TGTGCCAGCAGCTTAATACCCGGCACAGATACGCAGTATTTT
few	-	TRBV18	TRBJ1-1	CASSEINSNTEAFF	TGTGCCAGCTCAGAAATTAACTCGAACACTGAAGCTTTCTTT
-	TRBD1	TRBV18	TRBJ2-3	CASSPGQVQTPDTQYF	TGTGCCAGCTCACCAGGACAGGTCCAAACCCCAGATACGCAGTATTTT
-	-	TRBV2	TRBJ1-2	CAIGRRLITTHGYTF	TGTGCCATAGGACGGCGGCTCATCACTACCCATGGCTACACCTTC
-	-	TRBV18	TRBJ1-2	CASSRPAGADGYTF	TGTGCCAGCTCACGCCCGGCAGGGGCGGATGGCTACACCTTC
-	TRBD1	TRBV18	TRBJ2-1	CASSPGQGSYNEQFF	TGTGCCAGCTCACCGGGACAGGGCTCCTACAATGAGCAGTTCTTC